The T cell receptor beta chain described here comes from a study of blood T cell repertoires in COVID-19. Study details: The study drew acute and convalescent COVID-19 samples from the United States, Italy and Spain.

Method: immunoSEQ multiplex PCR; TCRdb's copy keeps in-frame clones and lacks some. This table has about 180,000 clones, approximately 88% appearing once. The source of this sequence is a woman aged 18-30 years who had recovered from COVID-19. Sequenced sample: PBMCs or T cells enriched from blood (not recorded which).

The DNA for the CDR3 is TGTGCCAGCATCCCCTGGGAGAGCGGGGGCACAGATACGCAGTATTTT. It encodes CASIPWESGGTDTQYF. The gene calls are TRBV7-6 and TRBJ2-3, with TRBD2 matching 7 bases. V was pared by 7 bases and J by 1 base, with 11 bases of the junction left unmatched. CDR3 length: 16 amino acids. CDR1 SGHVS and CDR2 FNYEAQ come from the germline V gene.